This entry lists 6 T cell receptor beta chains sequenced from one sample in a study of persistence of HIV-infected CD4 T cells. This was the immunoSEQ version 4 assay in survey mode. Sequencing used immunoSEQ multiplex PCR; TCRdb keeps in-frame clones, though not all of them. The repertoire has some 37,000 clones, 82% of them found once; the top ten carry 0.85% to 1%. The antigens of these receptors remain unknown. Overlapping HIV-1 Gag 15-mer peptides at roughly 1 ug per peptide per mL were used. CD40L-negative CD69-negative CD45RO-high memory CD4+ T cells were sorted as populations depleted of antigen-responding cells. Source: cultured CD4+ T cells from PBMCs, taken from a patient who received antiretroviral therapy. These TCRs come from an adult with HIV. The donor label of this sample is uncertain.

This chain joins TRBV2 and TRBJ2-3; 8 bases fit TRBD1. V dropped 7 bases and J dropped 4; count of bases not matched to a gene: 13. The CDR3 contains 16 residues. The germline V gene encodes CDR1 SNHLY and CDR2 FYNNEI. CDR3 coding DNA: TGTGCCAGCACCGCTTTAGGACAGGGAGGCTCAGATACGCAGTATTTT. It encodes CASTALGQGGSDTQYF.

On this clone itself: The same CDR3 also results from other DNA sequences found in this sample. The chain employs TRBV19 and TRBJ2-5, with TRBD2 matching over 8 bases. The CDR3 is 13 amino acids. Trimming took 8 bases from V and 2 from J; bases not matched to a gene: 4. Germline V gene sequence: CDR1 LNHDA, CDR2 SQIVND (reference sequence). The CDR3 loop is CASRGGPQETQYF. In nucleotides, the CDR3 is TGTGCCAGTCGCGGGGGGCCTCAAGAGACCCAGTACTTC. Based on the CDR3 plus reference TRBV19 and TRBJ2-5, the full variable domain is DGGITQSPKYLFRKEGQNVTLSCEQNLNHDAMYWYRQDPGQGLRLIYYSQIVNDFQKGDIAEGYSVSREKKESFPLTVTSAQKNPTAFYLCASRGGPQETQYFGPGTRLLVL.

This sequence joins TRBV5-1 and TRBJ1-2, with D possibly being TRBD1 (5 bases). V was cut by 3 bases and J by 1 base, with 16 bases left in between. CDR3 size: 16 residues. Germline V gene sequence: CDR1 SGHRS, CDR2 YFSETQ. CDR3 region: CASSWDGGSSNYGYTF. The CDR3 DNA follows: TGCGCCAGCAGCTGGGACGGTGGAAGTAGTAACTATGGCTACACCTTC.

The chain uses TRBV23-1 and TRBJ2-5, with TRBD1 as a possible D gene (5 bases). TRBV23-1 is sorted into the ORF group, with uncertain function. The V gene lost 1 base and the J gene lost 5 bases, with 8 bases spanning the gap. CDR3 size: 13 residues. The CDR3 DNA follows: TGCGCCAGCAGTCAATGGAACAGGGAGACCCAGTACTTC. Its translation is CASSQWNRETQYF.

This clone came up a few times. The chain carries TRBV6-5 and TRBJ1-3, with TRBD1 as a possible D gene (6 bases). This CDR3 spans 13 amino acids. Germline CDR1 reads MNHEY; CDR2 reads SVGAGI. V was clipped by 10 bases and J by 3 bases, with 13 bases between them. This CDR3 reads CATMTGVGNTIYF. The CDR3 DNA reads as TGTGCCACCATGACAGGAGTTGGAAACACCATATATTTT.

V and J are TRBV2 and TRBJ1-5; D gene uncertain. Per germline, CDR1 SNHLY and CDR2 FYNNEI. This CDR3 is built from 13 residues. V was clipped by 1 base and J by 4 bases, with 5 bases between them. CDR3 bases: TGTGCCAGCAGTGAAGACGGGAATCAGCCCCAGCATTTT. Its protein product is CASSEDGNQPQHF.